The 8 T cell receptor beta chains reported below all come from one sample, sequenced in a study of blood T cells in healthy people across ages. It was with a sample-barcoded 5' primer and a J-beta primer mix that a second PCR of roughly 6 to 12 cycles was run. MiXCR, run by TCRdb on the 5' RACE reads, gives a single entry per CDR3 protein. Of about a million distinct CDR3 sequences listed, 51% were seen once; the top ten hold over 20%. The sequenced sample was blood. The receptor set was obtained from an older woman in good health.

J is TRBJ2-5 and V is TRBV9, with TRBD1 matching over 7 bases. The CDR3 totals 15 residues. Germline CDR1 and CDR2: SGDLS and YYNGEE. Germline trimming cut 3 bases from V and 5 bases from J; bases unmatched to any gene: 10. Written as DNA, the CDR3 is TGTGCCAGCAGCGGCCCGACAGGGATTTCGGAGACCCAGTACTTC. Amino acid sequence: CASSGPTGISETQYF.

This clonotype was counted between two and nine times. V gene TRBV5-1 combines with J gene TRBJ2-1; TRBD2 agrees at 7 bases. Unmatched junction bases numbered 11, after V lost 4 bases and J lost 7 bases. CDR1 and CDR2 from the germline V gene are SGHRS and YFSETQ. CDR3 length equals 15 residues. The CDR3 DNA sequence: TGCGCCAGCAGCCTCAACGCGGGAGAGGGGAATGAGCAGTTCTTC. Protein sequence: CASSLNAGEGNEQFF.

The rearrangement uses TRBV7-9 and TRBJ2-3; 11 bases are shared with TRBD2. CDR1 is SEHNR and CDR2 is FQNEAQ in the germline V gene (reference sequence). The ends lost 5 bases at V and 4 bases at J; junction bases unmatched: 8. The CDR3 consists of 16 residues. CDR3 region: CASSPILAGVADTQYF. The DNA of the CDR3 is TGTGCCAGCAGCCCCATACTAGCGGGAGTAGCAGATACGCAGTATTTT.

In this sample, this clonotype turned up a few times. This sequence joins TRBV12-3 or TRBV12-4 and TRBJ2-7; 7 bases are shared with TRBD1. V was pared by 1 base and J by 5 bases, with 11 bases of the junction left unmatched. The CDR3 runs to 16 residues. The CDR3 nucleotides are TGTGCCAGCAGTTTAGAGTACACAGGGGCTGTGGACGAGCAGTACTTC. This encodes CASSLEYTGAVDEQYF.

As concerns this clonotype: One end of the junction is discordant with germline, which a read error may explain. The V call is TRBV15, the J call TRBJ2-1; 7 nucleotides line up with TRBD2. The CDR3 has 14 amino acids. CDR1 LNHNV and CDR2 YYDKDF come from the germline V gene (reference sequence). The CDR3 nucleotides read TGTGCCACCAGGAGAGCGGGGACCTACAATGAGCAGTTCTTC. Its protein product is CATRRAGTYNEQFF. The whole variable domain, filled in from reference TRBV15 and TRBJ2-1, reads DAMVIQNPRYQVTQFGKPVTLSCSQTLNHNVMYWYQQKSSQAPKLLFHYYDKDFNNEADTPDNFQSRRPNTSFCFLDIRSPGLGDTAMYLCATRRAGTYNEQFFGPGTRLTVL.

This chain uses TRBV15 with TRBJ2-2; D call uncertain. There are 16 residues in the CDR3. Looked up from germline, CDR1 is LNHNV and CDR2 is YYDKDF (reference sequence). Trimming took off 1 base at V and 0 bases at J, with 9 bases between the two ends. The CDR3 spells CATSRAGYANTGELFF. The DNA of the CDR3 is TGTGCCACCAGCAGAGCGGGCTACGCGAACACCGGGGAGCTGTTTTTT.

The genes are TRBV28 and TRBJ1-1; 7 bases are shared with TRBD1. Germline loops: CDR1 MDHEN, CDR2 SYDVKM. The CDR3 covers 14 residues. The CDR3 DNA sequence: TGTGCTTCCGGGACAGAAATACTGAACACTGAAGCTTTCTTT. Translated, it gives CASGTEILNTEAFF.

At least ten counts were recorded for this clonotype. The chain joins TRBV7-9 to TRBJ2-5, with D perhaps being TRBD1 or TRBD2 (5 bases each). The CDR3 is 14 amino acids. Germline lookup yields CDR1 SEHNR and CDR2 FQNEAQ (reference sequence). Trimming left V 8 bases short and J 0 bases short, with 13 bases between. In DNA, the CDR3 is TGTGCCAGCCAGCGAGGGGAATACCAAGAGACCCAGTACTTC. This sequence encodes CASQRGEYQETQYF.